Listed here are 13 T cell receptor beta chains from one sample, sequenced in a study of CD8+ T cells in alopecia areata. Reverse transcribed after extraction, RNA yielded cDNA as the sequencing template. Clones were read by immunoSEQ multiplex PCR, and TCRdb kept only the in-frame ones, dropping some. The data show 170,000 or so clones, around 63% seen once. Sequences were derived from CD4+ T cells sorted from blood, sampled at week 0. The receptors were gathered from a human donor with alopecia areata.

The chain is built from TRBV29-1 and TRBJ2-1; maybe TRBD2 (5 bases). The CDR3 is 14 residues long. Germline loops: CDR1 SQVTM, CDR2 ANQGSEA. The V gene lost 5 bases and the J gene lost 1 base, with 12 bases spanning the gap. CDR3 coding DNA: TGCAGCGTTAGCGGAGGTACTTCCTACAATGAGCAGTTCTTC. Residues: CSVSGGTSYNEQFF.

The chain has TRBV6-1 and TRBJ1-4; D gene ambiguous. V was pared by 6 bases and J by 8 bases, with 16 bases between. Germline V CDR1 and CDR2: MNHNS, SASEGT. The CDR3 spans 14 residues. In DNA, the CDR3 is TGTGCCAGCAGGACGGACCCTGTGAACGAAAAACTGTTTTTT. Protein: CASRTDPVNEKLFF.

The table lists this clone with a few counts. The chain links TRBV11-1 to TRBJ2-1, with TRBD2 matching over 13 bases. CDR1 SGHAT and CDR2 FQDESV come from the germline V gene (reference sequence). The junction had 6 bases not matched to a gene; V was cut back by 3 bases and J by 10 bases. The CDR3 loop spans 15 amino acids. This CDR3 reads CASSFQLAGGREQFF. In nucleotides, the CDR3 is TGTGCCAGCAGCTTCCAACTAGCGGGGGGGCGCGAGCAGTTCTTC.

The rearrangement joins TRBV30 to TRBJ1-2; TRBD1 matches at 7 bases. The germline V gene encodes CDR1 GTSNPN and CDR2 SVGIG (reference sequence). The CDR3 extends over 14 amino acids. V lost 3 bases and J lost 7; bases outside the gene matches: 11. The CDR3 nucleotides read TGTGCCTGGAGGGGAGGAGGGGGCGAGTTTGGCTACACCTTC. Amino acids: CAWRGGGGEFGYTF.

The V and J genes are TRBV30 and TRBJ2-5; TRBD1 agrees at 9 bases. This CDR3 region has 13 residues. The trim removed 4 bases at V and 1 base at J, leaving 1 base unmatched. Germline loops: CDR1 GTSNPN, CDR2 SVGIG (reference sequence). CDR3 protein: CAWTTGGQETQYF. The CDR3 nucleotides are TGTGCCTGGACGACAGGGGGCCAAGAGACCCAGTACTTC.

V is TRBV29-1 and J is TRBJ2-1; D is perhaps TRBD2 (6 bases). Trimming pared 3 bases from V and 6 bases from J, leaving 18 bases between. Germline V CDR1 and CDR2: SQVTM, ANQGSEA. CDR3 length equals 15 residues. The CDR3 protein is CSVDYTGGVVNEQFF. CDR3 DNA: TGCAGCGTTGATTATACGGGCGGGGTTGTCAATGAGCAGTTCTTC.

This clone was seen a few times. The J gene is TRBJ2-4, the V gene TRBV7-2; D might be TRBD1 (5 bases). V lost 3 bases and J 0 bases, leaving 12 bases between the germline ends. Germline lookup yields CDR1 SGHTA and CDR2 FQGNSA. This CDR3 comprises 16 residues. The chain's CDR3 is CASSLLGQLAKNIQYF. The CDR3 region has the DNA TGTGCCAGCAGCTTGCTGGGGCAGCTAGCCAAAAACATTCAGTACTTC.

This clone was seen a handful of times. The V and J genes are TRBV18 and TRBJ1-6, with 8 positions matching TRBD1. Germline loops: CDR1 KGHSH, CDR2 LQKENI. The CDR3 contains 14 residues. V shed 8 bases, J shed 7 bases, and the junction held 7 bases outside the gene matches. The CDR3 sequence is CASTGGTVNSPLHF. CDR3 bases: TGTGCCAGCACAGGGGGGACAGTCAATTCACCCCTCCACTTT.

The J gene is TRBJ1-6, the V gene TRBV6-5, with D perhaps matching TRBD1 (5 bases). The CDR3 is made up of 12 amino acids. Trimming stripped 6 bases from V and 8 bases from J, with 8 bases between. The germline CDR1 and CDR2 sequences are MNHEY and SVGAGI. In DNA, the CDR3 is TGTGCCAGCAGAACGACAGATTCACCCCTCCACTTT. It encodes CASRTTDSPLHF.

The chain has TRBV9 and TRBJ2-3; no definite D call. CDR1 SGDLS and CDR2 YYNGEE come from the germline V gene. The CDR3 covers 17 residues. The V and J ends lost 0 bases and 0 bases respectively, with 14 bases between them. The CDR3 coding sequence is TGTGCCAGCAGCGTAGCGGCCACCGTGGGGAGCACAGATACGCAGTATTTT. This gives the protein CASSVAATVGSTDTQYF.

The table lists this clone with a count of one. The chain joins TRBV30 to TRBJ2-7, with D unresolved. From germline, CDR1 is GTSNPN and CDR2 SVGIG (reference sequence). The ends were cut back, 0 bases at V and 0 bases at J, with 9 bases in the middle. This CDR3 has 14 amino acids. CDR3 nucleotide sequence: TGTGCCTGGAGTGTCGGGCCCTACTCCTACGAGCAGTACTTC. Protein product: CAWSVGPYSYEQYF.

This clone was counted once. The rearrangement links TRBV4-1 to TRBJ1-2, with D uncertain. The CDR3 is 11 residues long. V was cut by 8 bases and J by 0 bases, with 4 bases left in between. Germline CDR1 and CDR2: MGHRA and YSYEKL. The CDR3 protein is CASYSNYGYTF. Written as DNA, the CDR3 is TGCGCCAGCTATTCTAACTATGGCTACACCTTC.

This chain joins TRBV29-1 and TRBJ1-1; D uncertain. CDR3 length: 11 amino acids. CDR1 is SQVTM, CDR2 ANQGSEA, per germline. The germline V and J ends were trimmed by 5 bases and 8 bases, with 12 bases remaining between them. The CDR3, as DNA: TGCAGCGTTATGTATGTCTCAGAAGCTTTCTTT. It codes for CSVMYVSEAFF.